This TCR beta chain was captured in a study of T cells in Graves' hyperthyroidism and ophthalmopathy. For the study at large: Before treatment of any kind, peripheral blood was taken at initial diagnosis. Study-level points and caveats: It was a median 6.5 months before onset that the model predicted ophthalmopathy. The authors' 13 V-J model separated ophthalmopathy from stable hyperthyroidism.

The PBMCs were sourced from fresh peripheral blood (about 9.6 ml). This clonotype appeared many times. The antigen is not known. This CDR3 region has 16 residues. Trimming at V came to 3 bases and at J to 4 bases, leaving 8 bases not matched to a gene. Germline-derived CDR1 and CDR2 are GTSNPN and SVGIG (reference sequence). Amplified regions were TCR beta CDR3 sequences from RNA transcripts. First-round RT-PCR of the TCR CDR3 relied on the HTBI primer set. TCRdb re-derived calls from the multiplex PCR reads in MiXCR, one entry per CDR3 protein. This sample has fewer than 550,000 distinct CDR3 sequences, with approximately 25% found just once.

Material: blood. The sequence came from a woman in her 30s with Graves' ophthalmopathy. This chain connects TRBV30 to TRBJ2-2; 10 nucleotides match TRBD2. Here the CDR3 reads CAWRELAGGVTGELFF. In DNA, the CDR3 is TGTGCCTGGAGGGAGTTAGCGGGGGGTGTCACCGGGGAGCTGTTTTTT.